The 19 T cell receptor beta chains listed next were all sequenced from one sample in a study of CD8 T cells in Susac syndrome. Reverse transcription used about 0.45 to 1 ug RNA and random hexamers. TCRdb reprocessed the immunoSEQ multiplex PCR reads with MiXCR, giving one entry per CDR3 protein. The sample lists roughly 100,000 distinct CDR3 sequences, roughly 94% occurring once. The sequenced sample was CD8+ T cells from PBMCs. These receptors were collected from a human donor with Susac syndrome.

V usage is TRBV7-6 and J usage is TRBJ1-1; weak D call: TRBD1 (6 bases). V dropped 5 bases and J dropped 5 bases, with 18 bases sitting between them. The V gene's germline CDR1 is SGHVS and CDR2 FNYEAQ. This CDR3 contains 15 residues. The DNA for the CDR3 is TGTGCCAGCAGCCCGTTCAGGGGAGGGGGGACTGAAGCTTTCTTT. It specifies CASSPFRGGGTEAFF. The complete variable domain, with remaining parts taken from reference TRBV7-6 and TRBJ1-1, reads GAGVSQSPRYKVTKRGQDVALRCDPISGHVSLYWYRQALGQGPEFLTYFNYEAQQDKSGLPNDRFSAERPEGSISTLTIQRTEQRDSAMYRCASSPFRGGGTEAFFGQGTRLTVV.

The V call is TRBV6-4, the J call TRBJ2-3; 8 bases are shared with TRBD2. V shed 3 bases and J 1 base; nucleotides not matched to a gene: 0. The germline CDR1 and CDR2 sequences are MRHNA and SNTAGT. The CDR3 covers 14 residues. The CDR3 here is CASSERGGTDTQYF. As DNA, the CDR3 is TGTGCCAGCAGTGAGCGGGGGGGCACAGATACGCAGTATTTT.

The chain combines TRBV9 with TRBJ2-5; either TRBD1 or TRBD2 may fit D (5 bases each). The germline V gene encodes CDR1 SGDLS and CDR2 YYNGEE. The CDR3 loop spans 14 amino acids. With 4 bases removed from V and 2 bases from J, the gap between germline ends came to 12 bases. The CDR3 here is CASSPDWGQETQYF. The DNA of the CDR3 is TGTGCCAGCAGCCCAGACTGGGGGCAAGAGACCCAGTACTTC.

The CDR3 spells CASGTGSGYTF. Written as DNA, the CDR3 is TGTGCCAGCGGTACAGGTTCCGGCTACACCTTC. The genes are TRBV12-3 or TRBV12-4 and TRBJ1-2; possible D gene TRBD1, 5 bases. The CDR3 has 11 residues. V was shortened by 8 bases and J by 8 bases, with 12 bases between the two germline ends.

CDR3 nucleotide sequence: TGTGCCAGCAGCTCCGGGACAGGGGTACAGCCCCAGCATTTT. Its translation is CASSSGTGVQPQHF. The chain employs TRBV7-2 and TRBJ1-5; 10 nucleotides match TRBD1. The length of the CDR3 is 14 residues. Germline-derived CDR1 and CDR2 are SGHTA and FQGNSA. The trim removed 4 bases at V and 7 bases at J, leaving 4 bases unmatched.

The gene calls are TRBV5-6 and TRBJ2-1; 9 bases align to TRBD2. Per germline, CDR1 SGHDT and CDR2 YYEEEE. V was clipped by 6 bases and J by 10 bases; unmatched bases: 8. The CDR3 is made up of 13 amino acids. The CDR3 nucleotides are TGTGCCAGCACCGACGGGACTAGCAGGGAGCAGTTCTTC. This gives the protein CASTDGTSREQFF.

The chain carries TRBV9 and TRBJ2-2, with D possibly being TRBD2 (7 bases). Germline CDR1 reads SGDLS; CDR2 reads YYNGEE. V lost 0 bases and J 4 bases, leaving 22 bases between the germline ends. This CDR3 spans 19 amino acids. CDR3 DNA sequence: TGTGCCAGCAGCGTAGCGAAAGGGGGGGCCTCCCGAGGCACCGGGGAGCTGTTTTTT. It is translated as CASSVAKGGASRGTGELFF.

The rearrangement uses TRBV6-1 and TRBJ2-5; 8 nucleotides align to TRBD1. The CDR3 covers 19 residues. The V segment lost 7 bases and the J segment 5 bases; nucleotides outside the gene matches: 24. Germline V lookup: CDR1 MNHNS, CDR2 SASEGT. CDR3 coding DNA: TGTGCCAGCATTCCCGGTCCAGGGGGCGGAGCTCGTAGAAGGGAGACCCAGTACTTC. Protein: CASIPGPGGGARRRETQYF.

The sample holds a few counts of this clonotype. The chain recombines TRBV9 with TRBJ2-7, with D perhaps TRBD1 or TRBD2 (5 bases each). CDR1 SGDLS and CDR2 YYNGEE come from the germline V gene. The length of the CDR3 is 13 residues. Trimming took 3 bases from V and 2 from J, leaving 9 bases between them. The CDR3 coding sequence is TGTGCCAGCAGCGGGGACGGGACCTACGAGCAGTACTTC. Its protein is CASSGDGTYEQYF.

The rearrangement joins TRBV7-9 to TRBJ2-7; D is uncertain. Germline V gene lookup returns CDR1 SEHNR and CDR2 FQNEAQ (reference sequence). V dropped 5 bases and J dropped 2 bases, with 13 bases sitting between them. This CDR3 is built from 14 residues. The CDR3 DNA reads TGTGCCAGCAGCAAAGCTGACCGCCCCTACGAGCAGTACTTC. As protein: CASSKADRPYEQYF.

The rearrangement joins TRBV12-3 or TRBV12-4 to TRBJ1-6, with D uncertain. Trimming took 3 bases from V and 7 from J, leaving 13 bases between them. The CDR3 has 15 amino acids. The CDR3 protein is CASSFDGRINSPLHF. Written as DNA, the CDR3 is TGTGCCAGCAGTTTTGATGGACGGATAAATTCACCCCTCCACTTT.

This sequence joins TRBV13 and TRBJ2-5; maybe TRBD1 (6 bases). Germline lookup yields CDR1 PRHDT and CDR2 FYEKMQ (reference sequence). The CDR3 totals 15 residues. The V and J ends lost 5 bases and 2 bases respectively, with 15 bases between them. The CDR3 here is CASSKRTAKQETQYF. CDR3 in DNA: TGTGCCAGCAGCAAGAGGACAGCGAAACAAGAGACCCAGTACTTC.

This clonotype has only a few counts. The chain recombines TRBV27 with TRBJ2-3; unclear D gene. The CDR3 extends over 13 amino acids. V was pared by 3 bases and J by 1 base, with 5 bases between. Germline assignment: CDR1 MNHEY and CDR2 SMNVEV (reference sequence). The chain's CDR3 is CASSLSRTDTQYF. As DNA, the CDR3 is TGTGCCAGCAGTTTGAGCCGCACAGATACGCAGTATTTT.

The CDR3 DNA reads TGTGCCAGCAGCTTGGCGGATCAAGAGACCCAGTACTTC. It encodes CASSLADQETQYF. This chain links TRBV5-4 with TRBJ2-5; D unresolved. Trimming removed 0 bases from V and 2 bases from J, with 5 bases in between. The CDR3 is 13 residues long. Germline values: CDR1 SGHNT, CDR2 YYREEE (reference sequence).

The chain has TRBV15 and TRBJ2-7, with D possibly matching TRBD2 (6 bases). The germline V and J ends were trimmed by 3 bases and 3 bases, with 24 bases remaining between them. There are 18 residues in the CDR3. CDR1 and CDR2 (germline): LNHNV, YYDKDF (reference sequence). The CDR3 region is CATSSADEGSGVLYEQYF. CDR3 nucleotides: TGTGCCACCAGCAGCGCCGATGAGGGGTCGGGGGTTCTCTACGAGCAGTACTTC.

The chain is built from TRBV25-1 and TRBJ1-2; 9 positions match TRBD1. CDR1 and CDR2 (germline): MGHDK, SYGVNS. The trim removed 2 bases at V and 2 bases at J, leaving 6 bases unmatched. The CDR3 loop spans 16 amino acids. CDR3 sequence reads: CASSEAGQGSNYGYTF. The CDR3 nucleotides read TGTGCCAGCAGTGAAGCCGGACAGGGGAGCAACTATGGCTACACCTTC.

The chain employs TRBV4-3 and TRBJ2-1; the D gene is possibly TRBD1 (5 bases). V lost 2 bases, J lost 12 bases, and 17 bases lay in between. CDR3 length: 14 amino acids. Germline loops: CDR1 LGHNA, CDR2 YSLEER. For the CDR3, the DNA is TGCGCCAGCAGCCAAAAGTGGGGTTGGCAGGGGCAGTTCTTC. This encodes CASSQKWGWQGQFF.

CDR3 bases: TGTGCCAGCAGTTTAAGGATAGGAGAGGACAATGAGCAGTTCTTC. Its translation is CASSLRIGEDNEQFF. The chain is built from TRBV12-3 or TRBV12-4 and TRBJ2-1; D is undetermined. CDR3 length: 15 residues. The ends were cut back, 2 bases at V and 5 bases at J, with 13 bases in the middle.

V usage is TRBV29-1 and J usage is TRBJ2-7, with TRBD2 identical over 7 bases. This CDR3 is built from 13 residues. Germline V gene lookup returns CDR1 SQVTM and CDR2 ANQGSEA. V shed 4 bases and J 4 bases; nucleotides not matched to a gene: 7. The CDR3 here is CSVVGGTTYEQYF. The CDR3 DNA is TGCAGCGTTGTGGGAGGGACTACTTACGAGCAGTACTTC.